These 24 T cell receptor beta chains were sequenced from one sample in a study of regulatory T cells in long-lasting Graves disease. The time point denotes: persistent/refractory GD, antithyroid drugs over 5 years with positive TRAb. PBMC RNA was the source of the TCR library. TCR beta libraries were built with iRepertoire HTBI primers and Arm-PCR of CDR3 regions. A single record per CDR3 protein comes from TCRdb applying MiXCR to the multiplex PCR reads. Of 450,000 or so distinct CDR3 sequences in the sample, about 22% are singletons; the top ten hold about 12%. Sample: peripheral blood mononuclear cells (PBMCs), taken when the disease was refractory, from a patient treated with antithyroid drugs. The source of these receptors is a female donor with Graves disease.

Note on this clonotype: A clone one base away is much larger, so this may be a read error. V usage is TRBV12-3 or TRBV12-4 and J usage is TRBJ2-7; D is unclear. There are 12 residues in the CDR3. The CDR3 spells CASTSRSYERYF. The DNA for the CDR3 is TGTGCCAGCACCTCCCGCTCCTACGAGCGGTACTTC.

CDR3 protein: CSAGTGFDIRGYTF. The CDR3 DNA reads TGCAGCGCTGGGACAGGGTTTGATATTAGAGGCTACACCTTC. The chain combines TRBV29-1 with TRBJ1-2; 9 bases map to TRBD1. The germline CDR1 and CDR2 sequences are SQVTM and ANQGSEA. The CDR3 runs 14 residues. Germline trimming cut 7 bases from V and 8 bases from J; bases unmatched to any gene: 14.

The chain combines TRBV7-9 with TRBJ1-6; TRBD1 might be the D (6 bases). With 5 bases removed from V and 2 bases from J, the gap between germline ends came to 13 bases. The CDR3 length is 16 residues. CDR1 and CDR2 from the germline V gene are SEHNR and FQNEAQ (reference sequence). The CDR3 loop is CASSPSGTTYNSPLHF. The DNA of the CDR3 is TGTGCCAGCAGCCCGTCTGGGACAACCTATAATTCACCCCTCCACTTT.

This clonotype has a count of ten or more. A much more abundant neighbour one base away suggests this may be a read error. The CDR3 is CASSAQAYEQYF. In nucleotides, the CDR3 is TGTGCCAGCAGCGCCCAGGCCTACGAGCAGTACTTC. V gene TRBV13 combines with J gene TRBJ2-7; D uncertain. There are 12 residues in the CDR3. Trimming left V 5 bases short and J 2 bases short, with 7 bases between. CDR1 and CDR2 from the germline V gene are PRHDT and FYEKMQ (reference sequence).

This chain uses TRBV7-9 with TRBJ2-2, with D uncertain. Trimming stripped 1 base from V and 5 bases from J, with 14 bases between. This CDR3 has 16 amino acids. The germline V gene encodes CDR1 SEHNR and CDR2 FQNEAQ (reference sequence). For the CDR3, the DNA is TGTGCCAGCAGCTTAGACCGTCTTACCAAAACCGGGGAGCTGTTTTTT. This translates into CASSLDRLTKTGELFF. Together with reference TRBV7-9 and TRBJ2-2, the CDR3 gives the full variable domain: DTGVSQNPRHKITKRGQNVTFRCDPISEHNRLYWYRQTLGQGPEFLTYFQNEAQLEKSRLLSDRFSAERPKGSFSTLEIQRTEQGDSAMYLCASSLDRLTKTGELFFGEGSRLTVL.

This clonotype has a count of ten or more. The chain couples TRBV6-2 or TRBV6-3 to TRBJ1-3; TRBD1 might be the D (5 bases). Germline V gene data show CDR1 as MNHEY and CDR2 as SVGEGT. Trimming pared 0 bases from V and 3 bases from J, leaving 18 bases between. The CDR3 has 18 residues. The CDR3 nucleotides are TGTGCCAGCAGTTACTCGGGAGGACGACAGCCCCTTGGAAACACCATATATTTT. Protein sequence: CASSYSGGRQPLGNTIYF.

This clonotype appeared many times. V usage is TRBV20-1 and J usage is TRBJ2-7; 9 positions agree with TRBD1. V shed 3 bases, J shed 6 bases, and the junction held 12 bases outside the gene matches. Germline V gene data show CDR1 as DFQATT and CDR2 as SNEGSKA (reference sequence). The CDR3 spans 15 residues. For the CDR3, the DNA is TGCAGTGCTAGCCCCGGACAGGGGATGGATCGCGAGCAGTACTTC. This translates into CSASPGQGMDREQYF.

Of note for this clonotype: One base away lies a much larger clone, so this may be a sequencing read error. The V call is TRBV11-2, the J call TRBJ1-1; D might be TRBD1 (6 bases). The CDR3 runs 12 residues. The germline V gene encodes CDR1 SGHAT and CDR2 FQNNGV. CDR3 nucleotides: TGTGCCAGCAGCTTTAACCGACAGGCAGCTTCCTTT. Translation gives CASSFNRQAASF.

This clonotype was picked up a small number of times. The CDR3 region is CASSIGVPNTEAFF. For the CDR3, the DNA is TGTGCCAGTAGTATCGGGGTACCGAACACTGAAGCTTTCTTT. The rearrangement uses TRBV19 and TRBJ1-1; D is uncertain. The ends were cut back, 3 bases at V and 1 base at J, with 9 bases in the middle. This CDR3 comprises 14 residues. CDR1 and CDR2 (germline): LNHDA, SQIVND (reference sequence).

This clonotype was counted between two and nine times. V gene TRBV28 combines with J gene TRBJ2-2; 8 nucleotides agree with TRBD1. Germline CDR1 is MDHEN and CDR2 is SYDVKM. This CDR3 has 13 amino acids. Germline trimming cut 11 bases from V and 7 bases from J; bases unmatched to any gene: 9. CDR3: CAGRTGYGGELFF. In DNA form, the CDR3 reads TGTGCCGGGCGGACAGGGTACGGCGGGGAGCTGTTTTTT.

V is TRBV7-2 and J is TRBJ2-2; 7 nucleotides line up with TRBD2. Germline V CDR1 and CDR2: SGHTA, FQGNSA. Losses at the gene ends were 6 bases for V and 6 bases for J; bases not matched to a gene: 16. This CDR3 is built from 17 residues. The CDR3 DNA is TGTGCCAGCAGATCATCTAGAGGGAGGGATCTTCCCGGGGAGCTGTTTTTT. Translating it yields CASRSSRGRDLPGELFF.

This clonotype was seen many times. The chain carries TRBV28 and TRBJ2-7; 8 nucleotides agree with TRBD1. V lost 5 bases to trimming and J lost 3 bases; unmatched junction nucleotides: 9. The CDR3 length is 15 residues. Germline CDR1 is MDHEN and CDR2 is SYDVKM. The CDR3 here is CASSLGTGVLYEQYF. Written as DNA, the CDR3 is TGTGCCAGCAGTCTTGGGACAGGAGTACTCTACGAGCAGTACTTC.

There are many counts of this clonotype. V usage is TRBV6-1 and J usage is TRBJ1-1, with TRBD1 matching 8 bases. Germline trimming cut 7 bases from V and 10 bases from J; bases unmatched to any gene: 8. From germline, CDR1 is MNHNS and CDR2 SASEGT. The CDR3 extends over 12 amino acids. The DNA for the CDR3 is TGTGCCAGCAAATCCCCGGACAGGGTAGCTTTCTTT. This sequence encodes CASKSPDRVAFF.

The chain uses TRBV5-1 and TRBJ2-7; D remains unclear. CDR1 is SGHRS, CDR2 YFSETQ, per germline. The CDR3 runs 14 residues. V was shortened by 0 bases and J by 3 bases, with 10 bases between the two germline ends. For the CDR3, the DNA is TGCGCCAGCAGCTTGGACTCAAGAGGCTACGAGCAGTACTTC. This codes for CASSLDSRGYEQYF.

This clonotype was seen at least ten times. The CDR3 sequence: CAFSIQGVTAFF. CDR3 coding DNA: TGTGCCTTCTCAATACAGGGCGTGACGGCTTTCTTT. The J gene is TRBJ1-1, the V gene TRBV30; D is possibly TRBD1 (6 bases). The CDR3 has 12 amino acids. Germline CDR1 reads GTSNPN; CDR2 reads SVGIG (reference sequence). The V end was cut by 7 bases, the J end by 11 bases, with 20 bases between.

This clonotype has just one count. This chain joins TRBV5-1 and TRBJ1-1; 9 nucleotides agree with TRBD1. With V trimmed by 6 bases and J by 4 bases, 4 bases remained unmatched. CDR3 size: 13 residues. Looked up from germline, CDR1 is SGHRS and CDR2 is YFSETQ. CDR3 residues: CASIKDRGTEAFF. CDR3 DNA sequence: TGCGCCAGCATAAAGGACAGGGGCACTGAAGCTTTCTTT.

This clonotype occurred many times. The chain uses TRBV28 and TRBJ1-6; possibly TRBD1 for D (5 bases). V gave up 2 bases and J gave up 7 bases, with 18 bases separating them. There are 17 residues in the CDR3. In germline, CDR1 is MDHEN, CDR2 SYDVKM. CDR3 in amino acids: CASSLRDRGGRNSPLHF. The CDR3 DNA sequence: TGTGCCAGCAGTTTAAGGGACCGGGGGGGGAGGAATTCACCCCTCCACTTT.

The V call is TRBV20-1, the J call TRBJ2-1; D is uncertain. There are 14 residues in the CDR3. Germline V gives CDR1 DFQATT, CDR2 SNEGSKA (reference sequence). Trimming left V 2 bases short and J 4 bases short, with 12 bases between. The CDR3 DNA reads as TGCAGTGCTAGAATGTACCTCGGGTACAATGAGCAGTTCTTC. Translation gives CSARMYLGYNEQFF.

This clonotype was picked up many times. The chain employs TRBV6-1 and TRBJ1-2; D gene ambiguous. The CDR3 runs 16 residues. V gave up 6 bases and J gave up 1 base, with 18 bases separating them. CDR1 MNHNS and CDR2 SASEGT come from the germline V gene. CDR3 sequence (DNA): TGTGCCAGCAGGCCCCCCGTCGGGTCCTTTAACTATGGCTACACCTTC. Translated, it gives CASRPPVGSFNYGYTF.

This clonotype was observed at least ten times. V and J are TRBV7-8 and TRBJ1-4; D is perhaps TRBD1 (6 bases). V shed 1 base and J shed 4 bases, with 16 bases lying between them. In germline, CDR1 is SGHVS, CDR2 FQNEAQ. This CDR3 has 17 residues. CDR3 protein: CASSLVLGQNYNEKLFF. CDR3 bases: TGTGCCAGCAGCTTAGTCCTCGGACAGAACTATAATGAAAAACTGTTTTTT. Full variable domain (missing parts from reference TRBV7-8 and TRBJ1-4): GAGVSQSPRYKVAKRGQDVALRCDPISGHVSLFWYQQALGQGPEFLTYFQNEAQLDKSGLPSDRFFAERPEGSVSTLKIQRTQQEDSAVYLCASSLVLGQNYNEKLFFGSGTQLSVL.

V and J are TRBV7-9 and TRBJ1-5; 11 bases map to TRBD1. This CDR3 is 14 amino acids long. From germline, CDR1 is SEHNR and CDR2 FQNEAQ (reference sequence). The trim removed 4 bases at V and 9 bases at J, leaving 5 bases unmatched. CDR3 in amino acids: CASSSGTGGRPQHF. CDR3 coding DNA: TGTGCCAGCAGCTCCGGGACAGGGGGTAGGCCCCAGCATTTT.

This clonotype was observed many times. The chain employs TRBV20-1 and TRBJ1-1; D is perhaps TRBD1 (6 bases). This CDR3 region has 12 residues. CDR1 is DFQATT, CDR2 SNEGSKA, per germline (reference sequence). The CDR3 bases are TGCAGCCAGGGGAAGGGGAACACTGAAGCTTTCTTT. Its protein product is CSQGKGNTEAFF.

The chain employs TRBV19 and TRBJ1-2; unclear D gene. The CDR3 contains 13 residues. Per the germline V gene, CDR1 is LNHDA and CDR2 is SQIVND (reference sequence). V was clipped by 3 bases and J by 7 bases, with 12 bases between them. CDR3 region: CASSIREGLGYTF. CDR3 sequence (DNA): TGTGCCAGTAGTATCCGGGAGGGTCTTGGCTACACCTTC.

This clonotype was counted at least ten times. The chain combines TRBV20-1 with TRBJ1-4; 7 bases agree with TRBD1. Germline V lookup: CDR1 DFQATT, CDR2 SNEGSKA (reference sequence). The trim removed 5 bases at V and 5 bases at J, leaving 11 bases unmatched. The CDR3 is 15 residues long. CDR3 coding DNA: TGCAGTGCTCAACCCATCGGACAGGAGAATGAAAAACTGTTTTTT. The encoded protein is CSAQPIGQENEKLFF.